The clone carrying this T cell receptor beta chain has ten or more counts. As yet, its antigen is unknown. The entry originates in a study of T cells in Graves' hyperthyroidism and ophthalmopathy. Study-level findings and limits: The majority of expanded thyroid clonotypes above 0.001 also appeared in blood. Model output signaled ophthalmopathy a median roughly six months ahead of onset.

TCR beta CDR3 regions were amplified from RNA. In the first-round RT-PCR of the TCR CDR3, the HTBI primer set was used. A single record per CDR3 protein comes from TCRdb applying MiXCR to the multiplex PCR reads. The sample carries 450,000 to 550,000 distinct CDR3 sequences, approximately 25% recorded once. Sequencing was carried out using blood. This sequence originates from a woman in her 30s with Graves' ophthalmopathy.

The CDR3 spells CASSYGGQGFYTF. The CDR3 coding sequence is TGTGCCAGCAGTTACGGGGGCCAGGGTTTCTACACCTTC. The gene calls are TRBV6-5 and TRBJ1-2, with D maybe TRBD1 (6 bases). Germline values: CDR1 MNHEY, CDR2 SVGAGI. Trimming removed 2 bases from V and 10 bases from J, with 14 bases in between. The CDR3 is 13 amino acids.